The rows below give T cell receptor beta chains drawn from one sample of a study of T cells expressing NK-cell markers. Each CDR3 protein gets one entry in TCRdb, which reprocessed the 5' RACE reads and gives no DNA. There are 200,000 to 300,000 distinct CDR3 sequences in the sample, with around 3.9% held by the top ten. The sequenced sample was blood T cells: a sorted CD56 or NKG2C T cell subset, CD4+ or CD8+ T cells, or bulk PBMC T cells (not recorded which). The receptors come from a woman between 18 and 75 years old in good health. CDR3s include the opening cysteine and the closing phenylalanine or tryptophan.

v_call: TRBV29-1; j_call: TRBJ2-2; cdr3_aa: CSVVTGRSGGSGELFF
v_call: TRBV5-1; j_call: TRBJ2-1; cdr3_aa: CASIRAPSGKNNEQFF
v_call: TRBV20-1; j_call: TRBJ2-5; cdr3_aa: CSASPTSAVGYF
v_call: TRBV10-3; j_call: TRBJ2-3; cdr3_aa: CAISATQDTQYF
v_call: TRBV12-3/TRBV12-4; j_call: TRBJ2-2; cdr3_aa: CASSSRTSWVTGELFF
v_call: TRBV20-1; j_call: TRBJ2-1; cdr3_aa: CSATGTSGTNEQFF
v_call: TRBV28; j_call: TRBJ2-7; cdr3_aa: CASSSVGGPSSYEQYF
v_call: TRBV27; j_call: TRBJ2-3; cdr3_aa: CASSLMAADTQYF
v_call: TRBV4-2; j_call: TRBJ2-1; cdr3_aa: CASSPSSGRTEQFF
v_call: TRBV5-6; j_call: TRBJ2-7; cdr3_aa: CASSLVGTGPYEQYF
v_call: TRBV12-3/TRBV12-4; j_call: TRBJ1-5; cdr3_aa: CASSSTGGNQPQHF
v_call: TRBV6-2/TRBV6-3; j_call: TRBJ1-5; cdr3_aa: CASSSAGPNQPQHF
v_call: TRBV7-9; j_call: TRBJ2-3; cdr3_aa: CASSLHTDTQYF
v_call: TRBV7-9; j_call: TRBJ2-7; cdr3_aa: CASSLSHEQYF
v_call: TRBV11-2; j_call: TRBJ2-7; cdr3_aa: CASSFVGSYEQYF
v_call: TRBV24-1; j_call: TRBJ2-7; cdr3_aa: CATSGRGNGYEQYF
v_call: TRBV28; j_call: TRBJ1-5; cdr3_aa: CASSSLQGADQPQHF
v_call: TRBV5-1; j_call: TRBJ1-1; cdr3_aa: CASSSRQGLNTEAFF
v_call: TRBV7-3; j_call: TRBJ2-1; cdr3_aa: CASSRTAGPYNEQFF
v_call: TRBV5-1; j_call: TRBJ2-3; cdr3_aa: CASSLNALRWDTQYF
v_call: TRBV10-2; j_call: TRBJ2-1; cdr3_aa: CASILAGAYNEQFF
v_call: TRBV20-1; j_call: TRBJ1-1; cdr3_aa: CSATVGNTEAFF
v_call: TRBV29-1; j_call: TRBJ1-1; cdr3_aa: CSAQGIMNTEAFF
v_call: TRBV20-1; j_call: TRBJ2-3; cdr3_aa: CSGTETASGKQYF
v_call: TRBV5-1; j_call: TRBJ2-5; cdr3_aa: CASNGLGVKETQYF
v_call: TRBV6-5; j_call: TRBJ2-7; cdr3_aa: CASRRGLNEQYF
v_call: TRBV20-1; j_call: TRBJ2-3; cdr3_aa: CSASTLEDTQYF
v_call: TRBV5-1; j_call: TRBJ2-1; cdr3_aa: CASSQGTSPYNEQFF
v_call: TRBV24-1; j_call: TRBJ2-1; cdr3_aa: CATREAGTSGAGEQFF
v_call: TRBV7-2; j_call: TRBJ2-3; cdr3_aa: CASSSSSHSADTQYF
v_call: TRBV20-1; j_call: TRBJ1-5; cdr3_aa: CSAREGVQPQHF
v_call: TRBV6-5; j_call: TRBJ2-2; cdr3_aa: CASSSRLFTGELFF
v_call: TRBV29-1; j_call: TRBJ1-1; cdr3_aa: CSASPGWAGRVAFF